Below are 8 T cell receptor beta chains sequenced from a single sample in a study of T cell changes during pregnancy in multiple sclerosis. Data came from immunoSEQ multiplex PCR; TCRdb stores just in-frame clones and leaves some out. The top ten hold roughly 0.44% of the sample, which has about 79,000 clones, 80% to 95% seen once. Material: CD4+ T cells from peripheral blood mononuclear cells, obtained in the second trimester of pregnancy. The receptors were gathered from a female donor with multiple sclerosis, enrolled in a pregnancy study.

V usage is TRBV18 and J usage is TRBJ1-6; tentatively, D is TRBD1 (6 bases). Per the germline V gene, CDR1 is KGHSH and CDR2 is LQKENI. The length of the CDR3 is 14 residues. With 3 bases removed from V and 10 bases from J, the gap between germline ends came to 13 bases. In DNA, the CDR3 is TGTGCCAGCTCACCGACAGGTATAGGGTCACCCCTCCACTTT. Encoded protein: CASSPTGIGSPLHF.

This clone was seen more than once but under ten times. The junction departs from the called germline gene at one end, perhaps through a read error. J is TRBJ1-4 and V is TRBV10-3; TRBD1 might be the D (5 bases). Germline V gene lookup returns CDR1 ENHRY and CDR2 SYGVKD. CDR3 length: 16 residues. DNA for the CDR3: TGTGCCATCAGTGAGTCGACTCGGGGGACTAGTGAAAAACTGTTTTTT. Its protein product is CAISESTRGTSEKLFF.

The chain combines TRBV27 with TRBJ1-2; D is undetermined. Trimming pared 2 bases from V and 5 bases from J, leaving 9 bases between. This CDR3 contains 13 residues. Germline assignment: CDR1 MNHEY and CDR2 SMNVEV (reference sequence). This chain's CDR3 is CASSLSRNYGYTF. The DNA of the CDR3 is TGTGCCAGCAGTTTAAGCAGGAATTATGGCTACACCTTC.

This rearrangement joins TRBV6-5 to TRBJ1-2; 7 bases match TRBD1. This CDR3 is built from 14 residues. CDR1 and CDR2 (germline): MNHEY, SVGAGI. With 5 bases clipped from V and 2 bases from J, the junction kept 5 bases outside the gene matches. DNA of the CDR3: TGTGCCAGCAGTCGACAGGGACCGAACTATGGCTACACCTTC. Translating it yields CASSRQGPNYGYTF.

The V and J genes are TRBV10-3 and TRBJ1-2, with a tentative D call TRBD1 (6 bases). Germline lookup yields CDR1 ENHRY and CDR2 SYGVKD. The CDR3 sequence is 12 residues long. Trimming removed 4 bases at V and 10 bases at J, with 13 bases between. CDR3 residues: CAISGTDSYYTF. DNA for the CDR3: TGTGCCATCAGTGGGACGGACAGTTACTACACCTTC.

The chain has TRBV28 and TRBJ1-5, with 9 positions matching TRBD1. V gave up 5 bases and J gave up 4 bases; unmatched junction bases: 12. The CDR3 spans 17 residues. Germline V lookup: CDR1 MDHEN, CDR2 SYDVKM. This CDR3 reads CASSPHRGRFENQPQHF. The CDR3 DNA is TGTGCCAGCAGTCCCCACAGGGGGCGGTTTGAGAATCAGCCCCAGCATTTT.

This clone appeared once. This rearrangement joins TRBV6-1 to TRBJ1-3, with D possibly being TRBD1 (6 bases). Germline CDR1 is MNHNS and CDR2 is SASEGT. This CDR3 spans 14 amino acids. V was cut by 7 bases and J by 4 bases, with 14 bases left in between. CDR3: CASILTGSGNTIYF. CDR3 in DNA: TGTGCCAGCATTCTGACAGGTTCGGGAAACACCATATATTTT.

This chain connects TRBV19 to TRBJ2-7, with D hard to call. Per germline, CDR1 LNHDA and CDR2 SQIVND (reference sequence). The CDR3 has 14 amino acids. V lost 3 bases and J 2 bases, leaving 11 bases between the germline ends. CDR3 in amino acids: CASSMTYTTYEQYF. In nucleotides, the CDR3 is TGTGCCAGTAGTATGACCTACACTACCTACGAGCAGTACTTC.